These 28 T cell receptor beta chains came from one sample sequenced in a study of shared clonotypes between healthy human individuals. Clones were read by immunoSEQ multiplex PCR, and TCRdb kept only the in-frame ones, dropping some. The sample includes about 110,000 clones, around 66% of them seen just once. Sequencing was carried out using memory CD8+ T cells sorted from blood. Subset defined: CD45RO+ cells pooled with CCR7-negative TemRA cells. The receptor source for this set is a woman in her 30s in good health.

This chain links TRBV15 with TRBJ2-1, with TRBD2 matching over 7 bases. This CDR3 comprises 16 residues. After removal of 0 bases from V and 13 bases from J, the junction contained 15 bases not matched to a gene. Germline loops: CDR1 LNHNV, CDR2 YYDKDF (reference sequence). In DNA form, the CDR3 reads TGTGCCACCAGCAGAGATTATATAGGGACTACCTATTTTCAGTTCTTC. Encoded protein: CATSRDYIGTTYFQFF.

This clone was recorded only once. The chain's CDR3 is CASSNRQAKNTEAFF. The CDR3 coding sequence is TGCGCCAGCAGTAATCGACAGGCGAAGAACACTGAAGCTTTCTTT. This chain joins TRBV5-1 and TRBJ1-1; D might be TRBD1 (6 bases). Germline V CDR1 and CDR2: SGHRS, YFSETQ. Trimming cost V 5 bases and J 1 base, with 15 bases left between them. The CDR3 loop spans 15 amino acids.

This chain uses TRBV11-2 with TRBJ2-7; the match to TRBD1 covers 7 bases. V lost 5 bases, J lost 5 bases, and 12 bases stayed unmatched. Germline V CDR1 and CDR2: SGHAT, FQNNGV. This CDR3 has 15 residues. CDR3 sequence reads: CASSVLGGAGDEQYF. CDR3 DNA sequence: TGTGCCAGCAGCGTACTAGGGGGCGCCGGAGACGAGCAGTACTTC.

CDR3 region: CASSFNTHYGYTF. The DNA for the CDR3 is TGTGCCAGCAGCTTCAACACCCACTATGGCTACACCTTC. V usage is TRBV11-1 and J usage is TRBJ1-2; D not certain. The CDR3 sequence is 13 residues long. The germline V gene encodes CDR1 SGHAT and CDR2 FQDESV (reference sequence). V dropped 3 bases and J dropped 3 bases, with 8 bases sitting between them.

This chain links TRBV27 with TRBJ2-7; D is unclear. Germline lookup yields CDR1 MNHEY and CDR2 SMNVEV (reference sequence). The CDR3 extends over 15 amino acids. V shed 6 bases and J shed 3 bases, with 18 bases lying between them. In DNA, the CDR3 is TGTGCCAGCAGCCCTCTAGGGCAGGAAGACTACGAGCAGTACTTC. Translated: CASSPLGQEDYEQYF.

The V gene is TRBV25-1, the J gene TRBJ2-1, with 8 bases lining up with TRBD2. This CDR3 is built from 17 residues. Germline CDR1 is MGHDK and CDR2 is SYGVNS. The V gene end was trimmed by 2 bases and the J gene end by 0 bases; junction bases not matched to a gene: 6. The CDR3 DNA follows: TGTGCCAGCAGTGAAGAACTAGCGGTAAGCTCCTACAATGAGCAGTTCTTC. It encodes CASSEELAVSSYNEQFF.

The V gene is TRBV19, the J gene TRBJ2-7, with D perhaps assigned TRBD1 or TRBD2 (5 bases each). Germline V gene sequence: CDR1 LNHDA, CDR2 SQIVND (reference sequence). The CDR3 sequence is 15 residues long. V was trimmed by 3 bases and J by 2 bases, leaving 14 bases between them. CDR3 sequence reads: CASSIGDGAPYEQYF. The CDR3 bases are TGTGCCAGTAGTATTGGGGACGGGGCCCCCTACGAGCAGTACTTC.

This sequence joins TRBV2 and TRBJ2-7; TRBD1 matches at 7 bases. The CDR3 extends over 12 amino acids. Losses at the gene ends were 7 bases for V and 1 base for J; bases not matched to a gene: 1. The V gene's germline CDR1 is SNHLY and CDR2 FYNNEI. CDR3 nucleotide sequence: TGTGCCAGCACGGACAGGTCCTACGAGCAGTACTTC. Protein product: CASTDRSYEQYF.

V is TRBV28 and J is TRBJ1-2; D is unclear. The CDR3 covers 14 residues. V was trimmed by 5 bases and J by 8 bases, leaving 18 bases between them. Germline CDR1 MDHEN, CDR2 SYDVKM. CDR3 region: CASSLWRARGGYTF. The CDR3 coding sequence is TGTGCCAGCAGTCTCTGGCGGGCCAGAGGCGGCTACACCTTC.

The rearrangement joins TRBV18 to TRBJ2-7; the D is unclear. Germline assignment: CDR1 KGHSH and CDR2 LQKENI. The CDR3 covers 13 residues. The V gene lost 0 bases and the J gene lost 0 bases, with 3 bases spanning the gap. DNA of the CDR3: TGTGCCAGCTCACCACCCGCCTCCTACGAGCAGTACTTC. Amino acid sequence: CASSPPASYEQYF.

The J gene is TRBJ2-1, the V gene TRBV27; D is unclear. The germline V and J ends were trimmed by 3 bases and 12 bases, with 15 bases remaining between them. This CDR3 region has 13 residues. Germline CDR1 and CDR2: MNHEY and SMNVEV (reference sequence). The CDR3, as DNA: TGTGCCAGCAGTTTCGGGTCTTCTGTGGTGCAGTTCTTC. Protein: CASSFGSSVVQFF.

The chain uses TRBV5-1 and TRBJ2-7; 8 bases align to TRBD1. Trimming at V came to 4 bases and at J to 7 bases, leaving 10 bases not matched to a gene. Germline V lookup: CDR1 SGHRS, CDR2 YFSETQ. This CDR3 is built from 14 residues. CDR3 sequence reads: CASSPGTGALEQYF. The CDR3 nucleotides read TGCGCCAGCAGCCCCGGGACAGGCGCTCTGGAGCAGTACTTC.

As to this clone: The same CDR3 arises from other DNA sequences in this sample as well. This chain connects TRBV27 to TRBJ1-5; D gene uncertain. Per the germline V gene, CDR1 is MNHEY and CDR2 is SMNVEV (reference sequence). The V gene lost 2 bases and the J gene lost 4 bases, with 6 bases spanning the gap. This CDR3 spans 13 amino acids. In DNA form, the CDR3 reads TGTGCCAGCAGTTTAGGGAGAAATCAGCCCCAGCATTTT. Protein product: CASSLGRNQPQHF.

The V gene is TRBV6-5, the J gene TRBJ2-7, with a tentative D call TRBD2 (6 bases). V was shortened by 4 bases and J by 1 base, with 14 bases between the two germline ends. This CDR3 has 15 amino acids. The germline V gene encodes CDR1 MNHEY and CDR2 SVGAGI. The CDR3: CASSSGGTQSYEQYF. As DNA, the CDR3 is TGTGCCAGCAGTTCTGGGGGGACTCAGTCCTACGAGCAGTACTTC.

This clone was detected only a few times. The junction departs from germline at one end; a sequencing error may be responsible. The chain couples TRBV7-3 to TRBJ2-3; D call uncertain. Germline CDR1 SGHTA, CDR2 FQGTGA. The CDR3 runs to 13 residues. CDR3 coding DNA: TGTGCGAGCAGTCCTAAAGGGTCAGATACGCAGTATTTT. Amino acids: CASSPKGSDTQYF. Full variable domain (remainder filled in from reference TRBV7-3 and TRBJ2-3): GAGVSQTPSNKVTEKGKYVELRCDPISGHTALYWYRQSLGQGPEFLIYFQGTGAADDSGLPNDRFFAVRPEGSVSTLKIQRTERGDSAVYLCASSPKGSDTQYFGPGTRLTVL.

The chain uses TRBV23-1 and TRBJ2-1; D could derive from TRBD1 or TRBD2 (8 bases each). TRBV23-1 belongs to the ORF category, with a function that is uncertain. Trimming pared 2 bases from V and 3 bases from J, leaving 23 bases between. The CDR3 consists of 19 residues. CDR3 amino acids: CASSQNPRGREAGYNEQFF. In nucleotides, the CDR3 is TGCGCCAGCAGTCAAAACCCCAGGGGGCGGGAGGCGGGCTACAATGAGCAGTTCTTC.

Here the CDR3 DNA reads TGTGCCAGCAGCTCGGAGCGGCTGCGGGGCAATGAGCAGTTCTTC. It translates to CASSSERLRGNEQFF. V usage is TRBV7-8 and J usage is TRBJ2-1; D possibly corresponds to TRBD2 (6 bases). The CDR3 has 15 amino acids. V was trimmed by 4 bases and J by 6 bases, leaving 16 bases between them. From germline, CDR1 is SGHVS and CDR2 FQNEAQ.

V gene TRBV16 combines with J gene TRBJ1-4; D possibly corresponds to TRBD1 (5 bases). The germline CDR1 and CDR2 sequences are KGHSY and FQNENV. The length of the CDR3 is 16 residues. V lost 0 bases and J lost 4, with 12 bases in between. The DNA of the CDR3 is TGTGCCAGCAGCCAATCTGTGAGACAGTTTAATGAAAAACTGTTTTTT. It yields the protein CASSQSVRQFNEKLFF.

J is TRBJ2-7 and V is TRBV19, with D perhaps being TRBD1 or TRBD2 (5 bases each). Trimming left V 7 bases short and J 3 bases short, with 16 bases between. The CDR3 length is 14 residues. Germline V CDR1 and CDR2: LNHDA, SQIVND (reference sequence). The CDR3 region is CASIKGTSGYEQYF. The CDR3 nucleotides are TGTGCCAGTATTAAAGGGACGAGCGGCTACGAGCAGTACTTC.

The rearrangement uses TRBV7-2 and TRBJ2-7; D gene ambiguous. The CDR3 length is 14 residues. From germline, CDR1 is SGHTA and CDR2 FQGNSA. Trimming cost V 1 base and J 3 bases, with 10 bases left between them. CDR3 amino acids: CASSLVPTGYEQYF. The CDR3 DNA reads TGTGCCAGCAGCTTAGTGCCTACGGGCTACGAGCAGTACTTC.

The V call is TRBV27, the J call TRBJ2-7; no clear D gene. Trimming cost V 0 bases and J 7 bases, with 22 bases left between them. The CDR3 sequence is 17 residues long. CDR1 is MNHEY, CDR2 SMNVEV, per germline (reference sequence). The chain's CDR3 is CASSLSPPGARNREQYF. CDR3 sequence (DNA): TGTGCCAGCAGTTTATCCCCCCCCGGAGCGAGGAATCGGGAGCAGTACTTC.

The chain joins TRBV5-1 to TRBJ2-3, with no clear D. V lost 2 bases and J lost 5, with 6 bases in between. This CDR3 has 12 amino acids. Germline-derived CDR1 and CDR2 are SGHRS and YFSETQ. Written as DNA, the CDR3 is TGCGCCAGCAGCTTTATCGGAGATACGCAGTATTTT. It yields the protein CASSFIGDTQYF. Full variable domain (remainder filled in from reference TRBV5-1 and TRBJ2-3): KAGVTQTPRYLIKTRGQQVTLSCSPISGHRSVSWYQQTPGQGLQFLFEYFSETQRNKGNFPGRFSGRQFSNSRSEMNVSTLELGDSALYLCASSFIGDTQYFGPGTRLTVL.

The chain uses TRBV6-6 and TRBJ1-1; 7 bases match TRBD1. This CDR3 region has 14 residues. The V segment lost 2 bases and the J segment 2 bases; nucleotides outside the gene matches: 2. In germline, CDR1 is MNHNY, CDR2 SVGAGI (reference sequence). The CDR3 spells CASSYGGGNTEAFF. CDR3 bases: TGTGCCAGCAGTTACGGAGGGGGCAACACTGAAGCTTTCTTT.

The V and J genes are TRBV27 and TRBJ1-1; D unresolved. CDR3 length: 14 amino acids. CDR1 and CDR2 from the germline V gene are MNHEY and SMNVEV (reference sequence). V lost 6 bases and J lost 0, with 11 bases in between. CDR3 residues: CASRESYMNTEAFF. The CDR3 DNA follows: TGTGCCAGCAGGGAAAGCTACATGAACACTGAAGCTTTCTTT.

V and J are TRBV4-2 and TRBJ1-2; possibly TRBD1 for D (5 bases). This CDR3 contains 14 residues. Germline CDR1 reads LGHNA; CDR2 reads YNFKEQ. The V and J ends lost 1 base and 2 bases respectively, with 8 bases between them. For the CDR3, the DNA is TGTGCCAGCAGCCAAGTGGACAACAACTATGGCTACACCTTC. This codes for CASSQVDNNYGYTF.

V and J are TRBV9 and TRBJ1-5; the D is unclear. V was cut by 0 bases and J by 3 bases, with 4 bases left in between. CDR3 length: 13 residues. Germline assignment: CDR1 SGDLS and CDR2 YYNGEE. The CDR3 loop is CASSVGDNQPQHF. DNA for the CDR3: TGTGCCAGCAGCGTAGGGGACAATCAGCCCCAGCATTTT.

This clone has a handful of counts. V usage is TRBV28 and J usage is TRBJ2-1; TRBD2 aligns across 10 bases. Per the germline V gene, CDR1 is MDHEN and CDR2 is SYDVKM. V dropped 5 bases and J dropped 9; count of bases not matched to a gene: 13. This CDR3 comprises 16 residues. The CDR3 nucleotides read TGTGCCAGCAGTATCGCTCTAGCGGGAGAGTTTCTTGAGCAGTTCTTC. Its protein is CASSIALAGEFLEQFF.

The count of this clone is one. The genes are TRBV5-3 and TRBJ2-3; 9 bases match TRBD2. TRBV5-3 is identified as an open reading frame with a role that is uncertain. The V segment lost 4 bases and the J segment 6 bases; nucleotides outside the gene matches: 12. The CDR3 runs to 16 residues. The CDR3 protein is CARSPPWAGGPDTQYF. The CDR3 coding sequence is TGTGCCAGAAGCCCCCCATGGGCGGGAGGGCCGGATACGCAGTATTTT.